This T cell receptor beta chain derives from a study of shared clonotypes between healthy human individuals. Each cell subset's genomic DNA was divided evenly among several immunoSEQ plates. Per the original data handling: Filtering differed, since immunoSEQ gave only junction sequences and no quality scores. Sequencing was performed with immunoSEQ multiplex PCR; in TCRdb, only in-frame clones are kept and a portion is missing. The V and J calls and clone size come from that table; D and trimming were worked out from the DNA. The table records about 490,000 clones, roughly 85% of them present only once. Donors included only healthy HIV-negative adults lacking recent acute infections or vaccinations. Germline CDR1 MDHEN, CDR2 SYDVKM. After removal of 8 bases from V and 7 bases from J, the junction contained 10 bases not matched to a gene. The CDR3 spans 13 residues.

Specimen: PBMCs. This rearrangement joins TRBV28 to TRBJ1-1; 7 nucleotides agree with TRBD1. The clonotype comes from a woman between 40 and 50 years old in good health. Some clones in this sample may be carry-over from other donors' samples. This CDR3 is CASLLSGGFEAFF. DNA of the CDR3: TGTGCCAGCCTCCTTTCAGGGGGGTTTGAAGCTTTCTTT.